One and the same sample provided the 22 T cell receptor beta chains below, sequenced in a study of cytomegalovirus exposure and HLA in healthy donors. A multiplex PCR was run with 60 Vbeta primers and 13 Jbeta primers. Sequencing was performed with immunoSEQ multiplex PCR; in TCRdb, only in-frame clones are kept and a portion is missing. Of around 130,000 clones in the sample, 82% are singletons; the top ten hold 2.5% to 3%. The source material was PBMCs. These receptors all come from a boy aged 2 to 10 in good health and CMV-seronegative.

The chain is built from TRBV5-1 and TRBJ2-7; D gene unclear. Germline CDR1 is SGHRS and CDR2 is YFSETQ. Deletions cut 4 bases from V and 2 bases from J, with 13 bases between. This CDR3 spans 14 amino acids. DNA of the CDR3: TGCGCCAGCAGCGCGGCGGAGAGTGCCTACGAGCAGTACTTC. Protein sequence: CASSAAESAYEQYF.

This clone was seen a few times. The chain combines TRBV19 with TRBJ2-3; 9 nucleotides agree with TRBD1. J lost 8 bases, V lost 5 bases, and 8 bases had no gene match. The germline CDR1 and CDR2 sequences are LNHDA and SQIVND (reference sequence). The CDR3 has 14 residues. This chain's CDR3 is CASSGTGRFGTQYF. The CDR3 coding sequence is TGTGCCAGTAGTGGGACAGGGAGGTTTGGTACGCAGTATTTT.

CDR3 sequence (DNA): TGTGCCAGTAAAGGGGACACCGACACCGGGGAGCTGTTTTTT. Translation: CASKGDTDTGELFF. This sequence joins TRBV19 and TRBJ2-2; possible D gene TRBD1, 6 bases. V was shortened by 7 bases and J by 3 bases, with 12 bases between the two germline ends. Germline assignment: CDR1 LNHDA and CDR2 SQIVND (reference sequence). The CDR3 runs 14 residues.

This clone came up a few times. The V and J genes are TRBV19 and TRBJ1-2; D possibly corresponds to TRBD1 (5 bases). CDR1 is LNHDA and CDR2 is SQIVND in the germline V gene (reference sequence). The V end lost 9 bases, the J end lost 2 bases, and 16 bases lay between the germline ends. The length of the CDR3 is 14 residues. The CDR3 region has the DNA TGTGCCAGATGGGAGGGGAGACTAAACTATGGCTACACCTTC. Protein product: CARWEGRLNYGYTF.

The chain employs TRBV5-1 and TRBJ2-1, with 7 nucleotides matching TRBD1. V was clipped by 4 bases and J by 7 bases; unmatched bases: 14. The CDR3 loop spans 16 amino acids. Per the germline V gene, CDR1 is SGHRS and CDR2 is YFSETQ. The DNA for the CDR3 is TGCGCCAGCAGCCCCGGTCAGGGGGAGTGGGGGAATGAGCAGTTCTTC. Translated, it gives CASSPGQGEWGNEQFF.

J is TRBJ2-1 and V is TRBV6-1; tentative D call: TRBD2 (5 bases). Trimming took 7 bases from V and 6 from J, leaving 13 bases between them. The germline V gene has CDR1 MNHNS and CDR2 SASEGT. The CDR3 is 13 residues long. The CDR3 DNA is TGTGCCAGCAACCCGGGGTGGTCCAATGAGCAGTTCTTC. This codes for CASNPGWSNEQFF.

The chain joins TRBV6-1 to TRBJ2-1; 15 bases are shared with TRBD2. Germline V gene sequence: CDR1 MNHNS, CDR2 SASEGT. Trimming cost V 3 bases and J 7 bases; bases outside gene matches: 1. This CDR3 has 15 residues. DNA for the CDR3: TGTGCCAGCAGTGACGGGACTAGCGGGGGGAATGAGCAGTTCTTC. This sequence encodes CASSDGTSGGNEQFF.

The J gene is TRBJ1-1, the V gene TRBV2; tentatively, D is TRBD1 (6 bases). The CDR3 has 13 residues. Trimming shortened V by 7 bases and J by 4 bases, and 13 bases separated the two germline ends. Germline V lookup: CDR1 SNHLY, CDR2 FYNNEI. DNA of the CDR3: TGTGCCAGCAAAATACAGGGAACCACTGAAGCTTTCTTT. It codes for CASKIQGTTEAFF.

This clone was observed once. The rearrangement joins TRBV10-3 to TRBJ2-5; TRBD1 aligns across 12 bases. TRBJ2-7 explains the end of the DNA better; the J call may be wrong. This CDR3 comprises 13 residues. The germline V gene encodes CDR1 ENHRY and CDR2 SYGVKD. The CDR3 DNA follows: TGTGCCATCAGTCGGGACAGGGGGCGCGAGCAGTACTTC. Translating it yields CAISRDRGREQYF.

The genes are TRBV29-1 and TRBJ1-1; D not certain. V was clipped by 1 base and J by 1 base, with 4 bases between them. The CDR3 is made up of 12 amino acids. The germline CDR1 and CDR2 sequences are SQVTM and ANQGSEA. CDR3 sequence (DNA): TGCAGCGTTGAAGCGGGGAACACTGAAGCTTTCTTT. Translating it yields CSVEAGNTEAFF.

The chain links TRBV25-1 to TRBJ2-2, with D uncertain. The V end was cut by 8 bases, the J end by 3 bases, with 13 bases between. CDR3 length equals 14 residues. Germline V CDR1 and CDR2: MGHDK, SYGVNS. The CDR3 DNA is TGTGCCAGCCACGGTCCGTACGACACCGGGGAGCTGTTTTTT. It codes for CASHGPYDTGELFF.

CDR3 amino acids: CASSLVPGGVAGPQGNEQFF. In nucleotides, the CDR3 is TGTGCCAGCAGCTTGGTGCCCGGTGGGGTAGCGGGGCCCCAGGGGAATGAGCAGTTCTTC. This chain links TRBV5-4 with TRBJ2-1, with 8 nucleotides matching TRBD2. The CDR3 is 20 amino acids. Unmatched junction bases numbered 21, after V lost 0 bases and J lost 7 bases. CDR1 SGHNT and CDR2 YYREEE come from the germline V gene (reference sequence).

The chain combines TRBV10-3 with TRBJ2-1; 12 bases map to TRBD2. The CDR3 is made up of 15 amino acids. Germline values: CDR1 ENHRY, CDR2 SYGVKD. Losses at the gene ends were 6 bases for V and 4 bases for J; bases not matched to a gene: 4. CDR3 nucleotide sequence: TGTGCCATCAGCCCCGGACTAGCGGGGTACAATGAGCAGTTCTTC. Translating gives CAISPGLAGYNEQFF.

The genes are TRBV7-3 and TRBJ2-1; D is unresolved. V was clipped by 3 bases and J by 8 bases, with 5 bases between them. The CDR3 extends over 11 amino acids. From germline, CDR1 is SGHTA and CDR2 FQGTGA. The CDR3 spells CASSFVDEQFF. In DNA form, the CDR3 reads TGTGCCAGCAGCTTCGTCGATGAGCAGTTCTTC.

The V and J genes are TRBV27 and TRBJ2-7, with 9 bases that match TRBD1. The CDR3 is 16 amino acids. Losses at the gene ends were 2 bases for V and 6 bases for J; bases not matched to a gene: 11. Germline V gene sequence: CDR1 MNHEY, CDR2 SMNVEV (reference sequence). CDR3 in amino acids: CASSLNSGTGLGEQYF. The CDR3 DNA follows: TGTGCCAGCAGTTTAAATAGTGGGACAGGGCTCGGCGAGCAGTACTTC.

The V gene is TRBV7-9, the J gene TRBJ2-3; the match to TRBD1 covers 8 bases. V shed 1 base and J 1 base; nucleotides not matched to a gene: 13. CDR3 length: 19 amino acids. Per the germline V gene, CDR1 is SEHNR and CDR2 is FQNEAQ (reference sequence). This CDR3 reads CASSLVGWAGGKGTDTQYF. The CDR3 bases are TGTGCCAGCAGCTTAGTGGGTTGGGCAGGGGGCAAAGGCACAGATACGCAGTATTTT.

This clone was counted once. This chain links TRBV4-2 with TRBJ1-1; TRBD1 might be the D (5 bases). The ends were cut back, 0 bases at V and 7 bases at J, with 15 bases in the middle. Germline lookup yields CDR1 LGHNA and CDR2 YNFKEQ. The CDR3 loop spans 15 amino acids. Here the CDR3 DNA reads TGTGCCAGCAGCCAAGAGCGGGGCCTGGGAGGTGAAGCTTTCTTT. Residues: CASSQERGLGGEAFF.

This chain links TRBV2 with TRBJ1-5; no reliable D call. CDR1 and CDR2 (germline): SNHLY, FYNNEI. The CDR3 is 14 amino acids. V lost 3 bases and J lost 2, with 8 bases in between. CDR3 in amino acids: CASSEEGGNQPQHF. CDR3 in DNA: TGTGCCAGCAGTGAGGAGGGAGGCAATCAGCCCCAGCATTTT.

The J gene is TRBJ2-6, the V gene TRBV7-8; D perhaps matches TRBD1 (6 bases). Trimming took 6 bases from V and 2 from J, leaving 23 bases between them. Germline CDR1 and CDR2: SGHVS and FQNEAQ. CDR3 length equals 19 residues. In nucleotides, the CDR3 is TGTGCCAGCAGTCCCGTCGCCCCCAACCAGGGGACTGGGGCCAACGTCCTGACTTTC. Translated, it gives CASSPVAPNQGTGANVLTF. The full variable domain, in which reference TRBV7-8 and TRBJ2-6 provide the parts outside the CDR3, is GAGVSQSPRYKVAKRGQDVALRCDPISGHVSLFWYQQALGQGPEFLTYFQNEAQLDKSGLPSDRFFAERPEGSVSTLKIQRTQQEDSAVYLCASSPVAPNQGTGANVLTFGAGSRLTVL.

The genes are TRBV5-4 and TRBJ2-5, with 8 bases matching TRBD1. The CDR3 sequence is 15 residues long. V was pared by 4 bases and J by 3 bases, with 8 bases of the junction left unmatched. Germline V gene lookup returns CDR1 SGHNT and CDR2 YYREEE (reference sequence). The CDR3 region is CASSPPGTGKETQYF. The DNA for the CDR3 is TGTGCCAGCAGCCCTCCCGGGACAGGCAAAGAGACCCAGTACTTC.

This chain joins TRBV7-3 and TRBJ2-5, with 8 bases fitting TRBD2. With 5 bases clipped from V and 3 bases from J, the junction kept 5 bases outside the gene matches. The CDR3 is 14 residues long. Looked up from germline, CDR1 is SGHTA and CDR2 is FQGTGA. This CDR3 is CASSGSGGEETQYF. The CDR3 region has the DNA TGTGCCAGCAGCGGCTCCGGGGGGGAAGAGACCCAGTACTTC.

The chain employs TRBV6-5 and TRBJ2-2; TRBD1 is a possible D gene (6 bases). The germline V and J ends were trimmed by 7 bases and 6 bases, with 9 bases remaining between them. Germline V gene sequence: CDR1 MNHEY, CDR2 SVGAGI. The CDR3 is 12 residues long. DNA for the CDR3: TGTGCCAGCACCCAGGGGTCCGGGGAGCTGTTTTTT. Translation gives CASTQGSGELFF.